The rows below give T cell receptor beta chains drawn from one sample of a study of blood T cell repertoires in COVID-19. Sequencing used immunoSEQ multiplex PCR; TCRdb keeps in-frame clones, though not all of them. The profile shows fewer than 200,000 clones, roughly 80% of them singletons. Material: peripheral blood. All receptors come from a woman of 80 years or more with COVID-19, enrolled during active disease. Each CDR3 is given with its conserved first and last residue. Part of the rows lack a size; the others show once, few, many or a class for expanded clones.

>TRBJ1-4|TRBV28|-
CASRSQGFEKLFF
>TRBJ2-7|TRBV7-2|-
CASSSGLGGGEQYF
>TRBJ1-4|TRBV19|few
CASTGRGNEKLFF
>TRBJ2-4|TRBV7-9|-
CASSPAVAKNIQYF
>TRBJ1-2|TRBV5-1|-
CASGRGGLYGYTF
>TRBJ2-7|TRBV6-5|-
CASSYSQGALVNEQYF
>TRBJ2-4|TRBV29-1|-
CSVGQGGNIQYF
>TRBJ1-2|TRBV5-6|-
CASSPYTGTGYGYTF
>TRBJ2-5|TRBV6-5|-
CATWPPGQSAQYF
>TRBJ2-6|TRBV9|-
CASSVRLAGAAGANVLTF
>TRBJ2-2|TRBV2|-
CASNIRDTGELFF
>TRBJ1-1|TRBV20-1|-
CSASLIGGPNLNTEAFF
>TRBJ2-1|TRBV7-9|-
CASSSSPGQGMNEQFF
>TRBJ2-2|TRBV7-9|-
CASSSGTGWTGELFF
>TRBJ2-7|TRBV19|-
CASSPTSGTYEQYF
>TRBJ1-2|TRBV4-2|-
CASSQEPAGVHGYTF
>TRBJ1-1|TRBV11-2|-
CASSPDRGTEAFF
>TRBJ2-7|TRBV11-3|-
CASSLDSSGVYEQYF
>TRBJ2-1|TRBV19|-
CASSHKRTGGREQFF
>TRBJ1-3|TRBV6-5|-
CASSPGQGIVDTIYF
>TRBJ2-3|TRBV5-1|-
CASSLFGDRSTDTQYF
>TRBJ1-6|TRBV27|once
CASSAARLAGWSSPLHF
>TRBJ2-1|TRBV9|-
CASSARTSGDSYNEQFF
>TRBJ2-1|TRBV11-1|-
CASSLRDRVHNEQFF
>TRBJ2-5|TRBV19|-
CASSIPGIETQYF
>TRBJ2-2|TRBV19|-
CASRIWSLAGGTGELFF
>TRBJ2-7|TRBV29-1|-
CSVVGSSYEQYF
>TRBJ2-5|TRBV9|-
CASSVGGRRQETQYF
>TRBJ1-6|TRBV2|-
CASSASGTGHSPLHF
>TRBJ1-5|TRBV12-5|-
CANGFGTAINF
>TRBJ1-2|TRBV6-1|-
CASSEGTGVGSYTF
>TRBJ2-7|TRBV7-9|-
CASSLTSSYEQYF
>TRBJ1-2|TRBV28|-
CASSPAQAGRGYTF
>TRBJ1-3|TRBV19|-
CASSIRGSGNTIYF
>TRBJ2-3|TRBV25-1|-
CASSPRGQPLDTQYF
>TRBJ1-1|TRBV5-1|-
CASSSGTGETEAFF
>TRBJ1-3|TRBV14|-
CASSPDLYTIYF
>TRBJ1-2|TRBV5-4|-
CASSLAREELGYTF
>TRBJ2-5|TRBV28|-
CASSFRGVVRETQYF
>TRBJ2-7|TRBV7-9|-
CASSLDLARLVHEQYF
>TRBJ2-3|TRBV18|-
CASSLWTSGKVDTQYF
>TRBJ2-3|TRBV19|few
CASSRHTGSLTDTQYF